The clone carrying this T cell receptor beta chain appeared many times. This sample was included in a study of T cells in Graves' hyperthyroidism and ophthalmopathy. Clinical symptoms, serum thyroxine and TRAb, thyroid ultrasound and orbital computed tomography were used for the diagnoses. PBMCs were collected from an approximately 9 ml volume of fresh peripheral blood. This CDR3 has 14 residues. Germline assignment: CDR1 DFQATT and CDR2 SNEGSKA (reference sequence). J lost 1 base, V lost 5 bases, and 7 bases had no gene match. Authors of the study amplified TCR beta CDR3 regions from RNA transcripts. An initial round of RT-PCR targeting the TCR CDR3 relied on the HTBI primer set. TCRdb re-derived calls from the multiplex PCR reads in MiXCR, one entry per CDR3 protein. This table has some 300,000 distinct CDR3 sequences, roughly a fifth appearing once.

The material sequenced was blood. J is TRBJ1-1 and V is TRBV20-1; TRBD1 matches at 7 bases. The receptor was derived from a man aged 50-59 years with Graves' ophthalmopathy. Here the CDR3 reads CSADAGTANTEAFF. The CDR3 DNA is TGCAGTGCTGATGCCGGGACAGCGAACACTGAAGCTTTCTTT.